The TCR beta chain described here comes from a study of cytomegalovirus exposure and HLA in healthy donors. Germline V gene lookup returns CDR1 SGHDT and CDR2 YYEEEE. Trimming took 4 bases from V and 12 from J, leaving 19 bases between them. The CDR3 consists of 14 residues. The primer mix had 60 Vbeta and 13 Jbeta primers. Clones were read by immunoSEQ multiplex PCR, and TCRdb kept only the in-frame ones, dropping some. There are roughly 45,000 clones in the sample; about 60% occur only once, and roughly 8.7% lies in the top ten. On this clone itself: Its antigen is as yet unknown.

Study results and limitations: It was reportedly the case that the classifier diagnosed cytomegalovirus status with high specificity and sensitivity. As immune exposure information, only CMV serostatus was available.

The clonotype was recovered from a human donor in good health. The chain recombines TRBV5-6 with TRBJ1-4, with TRBD1 as a possible D gene (5 bases). What was sequenced was PBMCs. The CDR3 DNA is TGTGCCAGCAGCCTCAACCTAGGGGCGGCTGAACTGTTTTTT. Protein sequence: CASSLNLGAAELFF.